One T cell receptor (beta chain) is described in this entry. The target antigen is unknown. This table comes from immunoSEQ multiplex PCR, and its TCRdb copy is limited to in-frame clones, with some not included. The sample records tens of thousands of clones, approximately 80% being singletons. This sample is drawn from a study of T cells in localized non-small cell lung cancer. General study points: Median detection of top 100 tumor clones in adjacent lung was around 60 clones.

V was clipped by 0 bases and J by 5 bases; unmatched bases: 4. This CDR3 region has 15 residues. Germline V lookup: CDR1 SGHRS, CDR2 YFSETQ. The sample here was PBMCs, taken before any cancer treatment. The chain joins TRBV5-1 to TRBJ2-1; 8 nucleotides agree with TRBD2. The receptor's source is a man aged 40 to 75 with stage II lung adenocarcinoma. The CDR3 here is CASSLGSGANNEQFF. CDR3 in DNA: TGCGCCAGCAGCTTGGGTAGCGGGGCAAACAATGAGCAGTTCTTC.